This TCR beta chain was recovered during a study of regulatory T cells in long-lasting Graves disease. Relying on iRepertoire HTBI primers and Arm-PCR of CDR3 regions, the team built TCR beta libraries. TCRdb independently ran MiXCR on the multiplex PCR reads; one entry per CDR3 protein. This table holds 400,000 to 550,000 distinct CDR3 sequences, about 15% found once. The time point here: newly diagnosed GD, antithyroid drugs for less than 3 months. The TCR library was made from RNA extracted from PBMCs. J was trimmed by 6 bases and V by 7 bases; bases with no gene match: 12. The CDR3 has 15 residues. Germline lookup yields CDR1 LNHDA and CDR2 SQIVND (reference sequence). Study conclusions and caveats: Among samples with persistent disease, TRBV28, TRBJ1-2 and TRBJ2-5 were favored.

Concerning this clonotype itself: The antigen remains undetermined.

The sample was also linked to a second study, of T cells in Graves' hyperthyroidism and ophthalmopathy. From that paper: Exclusion of patients followed from uncontrolled infection, other autoimmune disease, pregnancy or lactation. Onset of ophthalmopathy came a median approximately 6.8 months after the model predicted it.

The source of this sequence is a woman aged 25 to 39 with Graves disease. V usage is TRBV19 and J usage is TRBJ1-5; 7 bases agree with TRBD1. The sequencing here drew on peripheral blood mononuclear cells (PBMCs), taken at new diagnosis, from a patient treated with antithyroid drugs. The CDR3 loop is CASNLRQGRGQPQHF. CDR3 nucleotide sequence: TGTGCCAGTAACCTAAGACAGGGAAGAGGTCAGCCCCAGCATTTT.